The entry that follows covers one T cell receptor beta chain sequence. The antigen remains undetermined. TCR cDNA, made by 5'RACE template switching, carried an added universal primer site and UMIs. TCRdb itself ran the 5' RACE reads through MiXCR, one entry per CDR3 protein. The data show about 500,000 distinct CDR3 sequences, roughly a sixth seen once. This record belongs to a study of T cells after yellow fever vaccination. Study conclusions and caveats: Among primary-vaccination clones, most reappeared after the booster, at just under 98% for CD4 and about 90% for CD8. A weaker secondary response peaked on day 5, the primary on day 15.

CDR1 LGHNA and CDR2 YSLEER come from the germline V gene. The CDR3 consists of 13 residues. Trimming took 0 bases from V and 12 from J, leaving 12 bases between them. V and J are TRBV4-3 and TRBJ2-1; TRBD2 is a possible D gene (6 bases). This TCR derives from a man younger than 30 who received the YFV17D yellow fever vaccine. The specimen comprised PBMCs, sampled about 5 days after the first yellow fever vaccination. CDR3 loop: CASSQESWGLQFF. CDR3 bases: TGCGCCAGCAGCCAAGAGTCGTGGGGACTGCAGTTCTTC.